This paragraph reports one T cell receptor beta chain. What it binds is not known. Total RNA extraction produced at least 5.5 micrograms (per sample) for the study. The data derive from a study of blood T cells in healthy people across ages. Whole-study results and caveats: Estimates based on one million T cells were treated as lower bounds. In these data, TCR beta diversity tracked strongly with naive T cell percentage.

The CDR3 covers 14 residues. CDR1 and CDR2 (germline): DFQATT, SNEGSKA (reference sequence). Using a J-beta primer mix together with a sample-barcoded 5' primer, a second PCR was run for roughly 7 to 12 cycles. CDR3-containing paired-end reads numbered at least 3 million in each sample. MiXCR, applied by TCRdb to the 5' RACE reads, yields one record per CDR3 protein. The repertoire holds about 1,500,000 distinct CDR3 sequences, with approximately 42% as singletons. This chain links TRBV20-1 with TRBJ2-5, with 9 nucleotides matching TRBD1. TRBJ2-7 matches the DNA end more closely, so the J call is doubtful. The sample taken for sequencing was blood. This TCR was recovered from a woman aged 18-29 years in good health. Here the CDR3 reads CSAQLTGGYNEQYF. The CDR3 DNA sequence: TGCAGTGCTCAATTGACAGGGGGATACAACGAGCAGTACTTC.